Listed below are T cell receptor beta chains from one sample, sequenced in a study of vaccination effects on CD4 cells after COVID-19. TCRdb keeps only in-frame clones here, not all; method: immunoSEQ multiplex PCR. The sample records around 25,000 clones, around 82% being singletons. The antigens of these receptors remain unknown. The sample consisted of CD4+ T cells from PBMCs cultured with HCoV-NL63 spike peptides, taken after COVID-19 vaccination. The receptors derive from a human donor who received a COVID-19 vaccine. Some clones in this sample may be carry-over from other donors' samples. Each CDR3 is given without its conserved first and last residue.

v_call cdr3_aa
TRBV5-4 ASSPGDGGSGELF
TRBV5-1 ASSPQGSGYT
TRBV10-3 AISGGSSYEQY
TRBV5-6 ASSLAGQGNTIY
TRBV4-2 ASSQDDRGRETQY
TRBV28 ASGYAVSKSGNTIY
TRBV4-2 ASSHPGQGGTDTQY
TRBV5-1 ASSLAVTGDKKNIQY
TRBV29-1 SAIYRDSIDNEQF
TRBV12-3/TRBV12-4 ASSINRASPLH
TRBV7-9 ASSRLPGLVNTGELF
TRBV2 ASSFPTGGYTEAF
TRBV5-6 ASSKTGTGTNEKLF
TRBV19 ASSIQTNQPQH
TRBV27 ASSLSWTVSTDTQY
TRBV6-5 ASSTTGVNTEAF
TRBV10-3 AISGKAGGLTDTQY
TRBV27 ASSPGTGRSNQPQH
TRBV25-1 ASSLTGSLGTGELF
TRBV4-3 ASSHEGSSGGPDTQY
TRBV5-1 ASSLASHGSPLH
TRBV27 ASSLGFTGELF
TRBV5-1 ASSLDRAENSPLH
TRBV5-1 ASSSQDWPSTDTQY
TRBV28 ASSKWTHF
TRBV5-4 ASSLAEGGTT
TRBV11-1 ASSLFAGNTEAF
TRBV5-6 ASSWGSRAPEAF
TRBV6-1 ASSDWTGFGYT
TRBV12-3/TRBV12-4 ASRTFESGYT
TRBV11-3 ASSLGYRTDTQY
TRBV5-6 ASSPGGQGSTEAF
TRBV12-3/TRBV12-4 ATGDYLSNEQF
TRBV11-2 ASSRGQLQETQY
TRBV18 ASSPHTPPEGTQY